This entry concerns a single TCR beta chain. Its antigen is undetermined. This record belongs to a study of regulatory T cells in long-lasting Graves disease. Findings and limits, study-wide: Favored gene segments in persistent disease were TRBV28, TRBJ1-2 and TRBJ2-5.

This sample's time point: persistent/refractory GD, antithyroid drugs over 5 years with positive TRAb. The TCR library used RNA extracted from PBMCs. Recruitment took place at an endocrinology department in Xi'an, China. Construction of the TCR beta libraries employed iRepertoire HTBI primers in conjunction with Arm-PCR of CDR3 regions. Original data processing: Segment identification across samples yielded roughly 62 TRBV and 12 to 15 TRBJ segments. From the multiplex PCR reads, TCRdb called clonotypes with MiXCR, one entry per CDR3 protein. TCRdb assigned the V and J calls; the authors' analysis was not used. This table has more than 350,000 distinct CDR3 sequences, roughly a fifth appearing once. V lost 0 bases and J lost 5; bases outside the gene matches: 2. The CDR3 loop spans 13 amino acids. The germline CDR1 and CDR2 sequences are DFQATT and SNEGSKA (reference sequence).

This chain joins TRBV20-1 and TRBJ2-5; TRBD2 matches at 8 bases. The receptor comes from a female donor with Graves disease. The sample here was peripheral blood mononuclear cells (PBMCs), taken when the disease was refractory, from a patient treated with antithyroid drugs. DNA for the CDR3: TGCAGTGCTAGAGAAGCGGGAGTTGAGACCCAGTACTTC. Amino acid sequence: CSAREAGVETQYF.